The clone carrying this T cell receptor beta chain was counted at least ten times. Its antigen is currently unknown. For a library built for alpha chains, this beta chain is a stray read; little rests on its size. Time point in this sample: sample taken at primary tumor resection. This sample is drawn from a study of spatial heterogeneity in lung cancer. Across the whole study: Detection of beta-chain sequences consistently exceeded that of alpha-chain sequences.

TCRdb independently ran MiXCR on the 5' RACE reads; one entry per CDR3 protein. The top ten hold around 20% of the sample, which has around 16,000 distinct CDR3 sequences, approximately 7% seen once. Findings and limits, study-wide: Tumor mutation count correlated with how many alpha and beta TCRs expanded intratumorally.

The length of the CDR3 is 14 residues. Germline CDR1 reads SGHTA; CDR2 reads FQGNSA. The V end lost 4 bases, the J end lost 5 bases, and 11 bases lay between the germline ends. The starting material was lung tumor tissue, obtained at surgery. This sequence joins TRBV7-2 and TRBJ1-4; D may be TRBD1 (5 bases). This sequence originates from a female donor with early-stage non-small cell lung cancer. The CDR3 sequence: CASSSRGVNEKLFF. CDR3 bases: TGTGCCAGCAGCTCACGGGGGGTAAATGAAAAACTGTTTTTT.